Listed below are T cell receptor beta chains from one sample, sequenced in a study of early T cells in non-severe SARS-CoV-2 infection. TCRdb passed the 5' RACE reads through MiXCR, listing each CDR3 protein once. Among around 67,000 distinct CDR3 sequences listed, about 11% were seen once. Sequenced input: whole blood. The receptor set was obtained from an adult who was a healthcare worker with PCR-confirmed SARS-CoV-2 infection or an uninfected control (not recorded which). CDR3s include the opening cysteine and the closing phenylalanine or tryptophan. D genes are given only for firm matches. Size tells how often a clone was seen (once, few, many) or the class of an expanded clone, and some rows leave it out.

CDR3aa	CDR3nt	v_gene	j_gene	d_gene	abundance
CASSPRTSGVTDTQYF	TGTGCCAGCAGCCCACGGACTAGCGGAGTCACAGATACGCAGTATTTT	TRBV7-9	TRBJ2-3	TRBD2	many
CASRSQGSGNTIYF	TGCGCCAGCAGGTCACAGGGTTCTGGAAACACCATATATTTT	TRBV5-1	TRBJ1-3	NA	few
CASSQVTGLAGRGQYF	TGTGCCAGCAGTCAAGTAACGGGACTAGCGGGACGGGGGCAGTATTTT	TRBV6-6	TRBJ2-3	TRBD2	few
CSARDQAETQYF	TGCAGTGCTAGAGATCAGGCAGAGACCCAGTACTTC	TRBV20-1	TRBJ2-5	NA	many
CASSLALANYGYTF	TGTGCCAGCAGCTTGGCCCTCGCCAACTATGGCTACACCTTC	TRBV7-8	TRBJ1-2	NA	many
CATPGETQYF	TGTGCCACCCCGGGTGAGACCCAGTACTTC	TRBV24-1	TRBJ2-5	NA	many
CASILRDSIYEQYF	TGTGCCAGCATCCTTAGGGACAGCATCTACGAGCAGTACTTC	TRBV5-6	TRBJ2-7	TRBD1	few
CASIEGQVGLVEAFF	TGTGCCAGCATTGAGGGACAGGTTGGCCTCGTTGAAGCTTTCTTT	TRBV6-2/TRBV6-3	TRBJ1-1	TRBD1	few
CASSPLSGLAEGADTQYF	TGTGCCAGCAGTCCACTATCAGGACTAGCGGAGGGGGCAGATACGCAGTATTTT	TRBV12-3/TRBV12-4	TRBJ2-3	TRBD2	few
CASSLAEWRPGANVLTF	TGCGCCAGCAGCTTGGCCGAGTGGAGGCCTGGGGCCAACGTCCTGACTTTC	TRBV5-1	TRBJ2-6	NA	many
CASSADRGNEQYF	TGTGCCAGCAGTGCCGACAGGGGGAACGAGCAGTACTTC	TRBV6-5	TRBJ2-7	TRBD1	few
CASSPRASGLQETQYF	TGTGCCAGCAGCCCGAGGGCTAGCGGGCTCCAAGAGACCCAGTACTTC	TRBV11-3	TRBJ2-5	TRBD2	NA
CASSRTRGTGELFF	TGTGCCAGCAGCCGGACTAGGGGCACCGGGGAGCTGTTTTTT	TRBV11-2	TRBJ2-2	TRBD2	many
CASSTRPGNQPQHF	TGTGCCAGCAGTACCAGGCCAGGGAATCAGCCCCAGCATTTT	TRBV27	TRBJ1-5	NA	many
CASSVEVGEESYEQYF	TGTGCCAGCAGCGTCGAGGTCGGGGAGGAATCTTACGAGCAGTACTTC	TRBV5-6	TRBJ2-7	NA	few
CASSYSRVIETQYF	TGTGCCAGCAGTTACTCGAGGGTAATAGAGACCCAGTACTTC	TRBV6-5	TRBJ2-5	NA	many
CASSQGLAGVTNTGELFF	TGTGCCAGCAGCCAAGGACTAGCGGGGGTGACGAACACCGGGGAGCTGTTTTTT	TRBV3-1	TRBJ2-2	TRBD2	many
CASSQDRVGEPQHF	TGTGCCAGCAGCCAAGATAGGGTAGGCGAGCCCCAGCATTTT	TRBV3-1	TRBJ1-5	NA	many
CASSFPRGEQFF	TGTGCCAGCAGCTTCCCCCGTGGGGAGCAGTTCTTC	TRBV7-9	TRBJ2-1	NA	many
CASSPTTEGGAYEQYF	TGTGCCAGCAGCCCCACGACGGAGGGCGGTGCCTACGAGCAGTACTTC	TRBV7-2	TRBJ2-7	NA	NA
CASSFPGKETQYF	TGTGCCAGCAGCTTCCCTGGGAAAGAGACCCAGTACTTC	TRBV7-2	TRBJ2-5	NA	many
CASSFEGLAGYEQYF	TGTGCCAGCAGCTTCGAGGGCCTAGCGGGATACGAGCAGTACTTC	TRBV7-2	TRBJ2-7	TRBD2	NA
CASSDPDRISYEQYF	TGTGCCAGCAGTGACCCAGACAGGATCTCCTACGAGCAGTACTTC	TRBV6-1	TRBJ2-7	NA	NA
CASSLARQETQYF	TGCGCCAGCAGCCTGGCGCGGCAAGAGACCCAGTACTTC	TRBV5-1	TRBJ2-5	NA	NA
CASNRRSGNTIYF	TGTGCCAGTAATCGACGCTCTGGAAACACCATATATTTT	TRBV19	TRBJ1-3	NA	many
CASSQDLGAWEQYF	TGTGCCAGCAGCCAAGATTTAGGGGCCTGGGAGCAGTACTTC	TRBV14	TRBJ2-7	NA	NA
CASSSGDNEQFF	TGCGCCAGCAGCTCTGGGGACAATGAGCAGTTCTTC	TRBV5-1	TRBJ2-1	NA	many
CASSLAAAFVDKQYF	TGTGCCAGCAGCTTGGCGGCGGCATTCGTGGATAAGCAGTATTTT	TRBV5-4	TRBJ2-3	NA	NA
CASSYLSGGAKTQYF	TGTGCCAGCAGTTACCTTAGCGGGGGGGCAAAGACCCAGTACTTC	TRBV6-6	TRBJ2-5	TRBD2	many
CASSVGTRTYEQYF	TGTGCCAGCAGCGTAGGGACACGTACCTACGAGCAGTACTTC	TRBV9	TRBJ2-7	NA	few
CASSKRGAGGTEAFF	TGTGCCAGCAGCAAAAGGGGGGCTGGAGGCACTGAAGCTTTCTTT	TRBV2	TRBJ1-1	NA	few
CSAASGGADTQYF	TGCAGTGCCGCATCCGGGGGTGCAGATACGCAGTATTTT	TRBV20-1	TRBJ2-3	NA	many
CASSPLRAGTSGGPSTDTQYF	TGTGCCAGCAGTCCCTTGAGGGCAGGAACTAGCGGGGGGCCTAGCACAGATACGCAGTATTTT	TRBV6-6	TRBJ2-3	TRBD2	few
CASSLALAGNTGELFF	TGTGCCAGCAGCTTAGCGTTAGCGGGGAACACCGGGGAGCTGTTTTTT	TRBV7-8	TRBJ2-2	TRBD2	few
CATSGTGINF	TGTGCCACCTCCGGGACAGGGATTAACTTC	TRBV24-1	TRBJ2-7	TRBD1	NA
CASSYMDFRETQYF	TGTGCCAGCAGTTATATGGACTTTCGGGAGACCCAGTACTTC	TRBV6-6	TRBJ2-5	NA	few
CASTSAGGVSNEQFF	TGTGCCAGTACGTCGGCGGGAGGGGTCTCCAATGAGCAGTTCTTC	TRBV19	TRBJ2-1	TRBD2	many
CASSGDSYYGYTF	TGTGCCAGCAGCGGTGACAGCTACTACGGCTACACCTTC	TRBV5-4	TRBJ1-2	NA	NA
CATDPGDYYGYTF	TGTGCCACAGACCCGGGAGATTACTATGGCTACACCTTC	TRBV12-3/TRBV12-4	TRBJ1-2	NA	many
CVIGRSSYEQYF	TGTGTCATCGGAAGGAGCTCCTACGAGCAGTACTTC	TRBV10-3	TRBJ2-7	NA	NA
CASSPTGAGNQPQHF	TGCGCCAGCAGCCCGACAGGGGCGGGTAATCAGCCCCAGCATTTT	TRBV5-1	TRBJ1-5	TRBD1	few
CASSLSDEQYF	TGCGCCAGCAGCTTGTCGGACGAGCAGTACTTC	TRBV5-1	TRBJ2-7	NA	NA
CASSIRKPGTDTQYF	TGTGCCAGTAGTATAAGGAAACCAGGCACAGATACGCAGTATTTT	TRBV19	TRBJ2-3	NA	few
CASSRRVDTEAFF	TGTGCCAGCAGCCGCAGGGTGGACACTGAAGCTTTCTTT	TRBV11-2	TRBJ1-1	NA	few
CASSLSGRQNYGYTF	TGTGCCAGCAGCTTGTCCGGGCGGCAGAACTATGGCTACACCTTC	TRBV5-4	TRBJ1-2	NA	many
CASSTATDTQYF	TGTGCCAGCAGTACCGCTACAGATACGCAGTATTTT	TRBV6-6	TRBJ2-3	NA	few
CASSLLTGMNTEAFF	TGCGCCAGCAGCCTACTGACAGGGATGAACACTGAAGCTTTCTTT	TRBV4-3	TRBJ1-1	TRBD1	few
CASSSPGPQGDTQYF	TGTGCCAGCAGCTCGCCGGGTCCTCAGGGGGATACGCAGTATTTT	TRBV7-3	TRBJ2-3	NA	many
CASSQDNQPQHF	TGTGCCAGCAGCCAAGACAATCAGCCCCAGCATTTT	TRBV14	TRBJ1-5	NA	many
CATSREAGWDTGELFF	TGTGCCACCAGCAGAGAGGCAGGGTGGGACACCGGGGAGCTGTTTTTT	TRBV15	TRBJ2-2	NA	few
CSARGQETQYF	TGCAGTGCTAGAGGGCAAGAGACCCAGTACTTC	TRBV20-1	TRBJ2-5	NA	NA
CASSQERYTEAFF	TGTGCCAGCAGCCAAGAGAGGTATACTGAAGCTTTCTTT	TRBV14	TRBJ1-1	NA	many
CASSLADRLNTEAFF	TGTGCCAGCAGCTTAGCCGACAGGCTGAACACTGAAGCTTTCTTT	TRBV7-2	TRBJ1-1	NA	few